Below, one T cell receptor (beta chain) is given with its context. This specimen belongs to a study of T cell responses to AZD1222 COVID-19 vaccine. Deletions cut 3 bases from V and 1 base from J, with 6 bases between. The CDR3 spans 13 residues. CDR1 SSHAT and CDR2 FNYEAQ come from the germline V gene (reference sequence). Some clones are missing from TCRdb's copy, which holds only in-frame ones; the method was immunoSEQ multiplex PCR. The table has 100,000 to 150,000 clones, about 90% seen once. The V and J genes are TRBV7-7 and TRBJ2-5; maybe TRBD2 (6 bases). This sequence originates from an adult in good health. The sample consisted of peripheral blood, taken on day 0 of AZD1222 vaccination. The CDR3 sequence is CASSFGSQETQYF. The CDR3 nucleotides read TGTGCCAGCAGCTTCGGGAGCCAAGAGACCCAGTACTTC.